This T cell receptor beta chain was profiled in a study of technical replicates of blood from a handful of donors. The V segment lost 2 bases and the J segment 2 bases; nucleotides outside the gene matches: 1. Germline-derived CDR1 and CDR2 are MNHEY and SVGAGI. The CDR3 runs to 14 residues. Using immunoSEQ multiplex PCR, the repertoire was profiled, and TCRdb retains in-frame clones only, with some absent. The table has approximately 70,000 clones, under 98% seen once. The sequence was collected from a human donor in good health. The sequencing sample was made of T cells isolated from PBMCs. The chain recombines TRBV6-5 with TRBJ2-5; 8 bases align to TRBD2. CDR3 in DNA: TGTGCCAGCAGTTACACTAGCGGACAAGAGACCCAGTACTTC. The encoded protein is CASSYTSGQETQYF.